A selection of T cell receptor beta chains follows, all from one sample in a study of STAT5B mutations in CD4+ large granular lymphocyte leukemia. The table came from immunoSEQ multiplex PCR; TCRdb's copy has only in-frame clones and leaves some out. This table has roughly 32,000 clones, approximately 79% appearing once. Sequencing was performed on CD4+ T cells from blood buffy coats. Receptors were obtained from a human donor in good health. The CDR3 runs from the conserved cysteine through the conserved F or W. The D gene is left open where the match is weak. A row's size may be missing; if present it is once, few, many or a size class.

V	D	J	size	DNA	CDR3
TRBV5-1	TRBD1	TRBJ2-7	.	TGCGCCAGCAGCACCACGGCGGGGACAGGGGGCTACGAGCAGTACTTC	CASSTTAGTGGYEQYF
TRBV4-2	.	TRBJ2-1	.	TGTGCCAGCAGCCCAGAGGTTTTATTGGGTGAGCAGTTCTTC	CASSPEVLLGEQFF
TRBV9	.	TRBJ2-7	.	TGTGCCAGCAGCCCAAACCGGTACGAGCAGTACTTC	CASSPNRYEQYF
TRBV7-2	.	TRBJ2-3	.	TGTGCCAGCAGCTTAGTTAGGGACACAGATACGCAGTATTTT	CASSLVRDTDTQYF
TRBV6-1	TRBD1	TRBJ1-1	.	TGTGCCAGCAGTCGCAGGGGGGGGAACACTGAAGCTTTCTTT	CASSRRGGNTEAFF
TRBV5-1	.	TRBJ2-2	.	TGCGCCAGCAGCTTGAAGGGAGGTCCCGGGGAGCTGTTTTTT	CASSLKGGPGELFF
TRBV11-3	.	TRBJ2-2	few	TGTGCCAGCAGCCTAAATGACCCCGGGGAGCTGTTTTTT	CASSLNDPGELFF
TRBV2	TRBD2	TRBJ2-7	.	TGTGCCAGTATTTTAGCGGGGGTCTCCTACGAGCAGTACTTC	CASILAGVSYEQYF
TRBV29-1	TRBD1	TRBJ2-3	.	TGCAGCGTCGCCGGGACAGGGGGTTTTGGCACAGATACGCAGTATTTT	CSVAGTGGFGTDTQYF
TRBV2	TRBD1	TRBJ1-3	.	TGTGCCAGCAGACCCGACAGGGGGGGAAACACCATATATTTT	CASRPDRGGNTIYF
TRBV29-1	TRBD2	TRBJ2-5	once	TGCAGCGTGCAACCTGGGACTAGCAGCGAGACCCAGTACTTC	CSVQPGTSSETQYF
TRBV27	.	TRBJ1-1	.	TGTGCCAGCAGAATGCGGTTCCCCAATCGGCCCAGGGTGAACACTGAAGCTTTCTTT	CASRMRFPNRPRVNTEAFF
TRBV14	.	TRBJ1-1	.	TGTGCCAGCAGCCAGGGGATGAACACTGAAGCTTTCTTT	CASSQGMNTEAFF
TRBV7-9	.	TRBJ2-7	few	TGTGCCAGCAGCTTCGACCGTTACGAGCAGTACTTC	CASSFDRYEQYF
TRBV28	.	TRBJ2-5	once	TGTGCCAGCAGTTTATACCAGCCGGAGACCCAGTACTTC	CASSLYQPETQYF
TRBV11-2	.	TRBJ2-1	few	TGTGCCAGCAGCCCCGCGGGTAGGGAGCAGTTCTTC	CASSPAGREQFF
TRBV13	TRBD2	TRBJ2-7	once	TGTGCCAGCAGCCGGCTGCTAGCGGGCGGAACGTTGAGCTCCTACGAGCAGTACTTC	CASSRLLAGGTLSSYEQYF
TRBV11-2	.	TRBJ2-5	.	TGTGCCAGCAGCTTAGGAGAGACCCAGTACTTC	CASSLGETQYF
TRBV19	.	TRBJ1-6	.	TGTGCCAGTACCTTCCGGGGGTTCGATAATTCACCCCTCCACTTT	CASTFRGFDNSPLHF
TRBV6-1	TRBD2	TRBJ2-1	.	TGTGCCAGCAGTCGAACTAGCGGGGGCAATGAGCAGTTCTTC	CASSRTSGGNEQFF
TRBV5-1	TRBD1	TRBJ2-7	few	TGCGCCAGCAGCTTGGATGGACAGGGAGACGAGCAGTACTTC	CASSLDGQGDEQYF
TRBV6-1	.	TRBJ2-7	.	TGTGCCAGCAGTCTGGAGCGCTACGAGCAGTACTTC	CASSLERYEQYF
TRBV7-9	.	TRBJ2-1	.	TGTGCCAGCAGACAAGGTGGGAGGCACAGCTCCTACAATGAGCAGTTCTTC	CASRQGGRHSSYNEQFF
TRBV4-2	TRBD2	TRBJ2-1	.	TGTGCCAGCAGCCAAGCGGCGGGGGGGGAATACAATGAGCAGTTCTTC	CASSQAAGGEYNEQFF
TRBV27	.	TRBJ2-5	.	TGTGCCAGCAGTGGACGCCTTGGAACTCATCAGGGGACCCAGTACTTC	CASSGRLGTHQGTQYF
TRBV5-8	.	TRBJ2-2	once	TGTGCCAGCAGCTTGTTAGGGACCGGGGAGCTGTTTTTT	CASSLLGTGELFF
TRBV7-8	TRBD1	TRBJ1-5	.	TGTGCCAGCAGCTTGACAGACAGGGGTCCTCAGCCCCAGCATTTT	CASSLTDRGPQPQHF
TRBV19	TRBD1	TRBJ1-5	.	TGTGCCAGTGTTTTCCGGGACAGGATCAATCAGCCCCAGCATTTT	CASVFRDRINQPQHF
TRBV11-2	.	TRBJ2-3	.	TGTGCCAGCAGCTTAGTTCCAGCGACTAGCACAGATACGCAGTATTTT	CASSLVPATSTDTQYF